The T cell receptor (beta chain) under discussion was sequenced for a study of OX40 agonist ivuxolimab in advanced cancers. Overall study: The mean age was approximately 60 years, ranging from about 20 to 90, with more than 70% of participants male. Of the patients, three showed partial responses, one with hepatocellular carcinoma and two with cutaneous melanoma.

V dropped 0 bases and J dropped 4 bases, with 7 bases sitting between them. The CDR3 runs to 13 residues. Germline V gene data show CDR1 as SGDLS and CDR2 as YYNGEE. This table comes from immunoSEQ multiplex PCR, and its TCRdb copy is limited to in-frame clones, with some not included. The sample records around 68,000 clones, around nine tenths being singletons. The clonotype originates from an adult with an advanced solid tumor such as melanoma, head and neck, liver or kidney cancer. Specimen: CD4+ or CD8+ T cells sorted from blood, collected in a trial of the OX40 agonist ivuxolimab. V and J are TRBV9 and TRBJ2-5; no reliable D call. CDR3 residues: CASSVAWGETQYF. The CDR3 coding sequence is TGTGCCAGCAGCGTAGCTTGGGGAGAGACCCAGTACTTC.